Following are 18 T cell receptor beta chains from one sample sequenced in a study of tumor-infiltrating lymphocytes in glioblastoma multiforme. TCR beta libraries were built from RNA through three nested multiplex PCR rounds using modified ARM-PCR. MiXCR, run by TCRdb on the multiplex PCR reads, gives a single entry per CDR3 protein. This sample has over 10,000 distinct CDR3 sequences, with roughly 70% found just once. The sample taken for sequencing was brain tumor tissue. Receptors were obtained from a male donor with glioblastoma.

A note on this clonotype: At one end, the junction sequence differs from germline, possibly due to a read error. The V call is TRBV4-1, the J call TRBJ1-2, with D unclear. Per the germline V gene, CDR1 is MGHRA and CDR2 is YSYEKL. The CDR3 totals 14 residues. The CDR3 reads CASSQRIGYNGYTF. The CDR3 DNA is TGCGCCAGCAGCCAAAGGATAGGGTACAATGGCTATACCTTC.

The chain couples TRBV10-2 to TRBJ2-1, with TRBD2 matching over 10 bases. Trimming at V came to 6 bases and at J to 5 bases, leaving 4 bases not matched to a gene. The CDR3 covers 14 residues. Germline CDR1 reads WSHSY; CDR2 reads SAAADI. The CDR3 here is CASRASGRDNEQFF. CDR3 bases: TGCGCCAGCAGGGCTAGCGGGAGAGACAATGAGCAGTTCTTC.

Regarding this clonotype: A read error may account for a junction end that differs from germline. The gene calls are TRBV2 and TRBJ2-1, with 11 nucleotides matching TRBD2. CDR3 length equals 16 residues. Germline V lookup: CDR1 SNHLY, CDR2 FYNNEI. The CDR3: CSSSTLAGGLTNEQFF. In DNA, the CDR3 is TGTTCCAGCAGTACCTTAGCGGGAGGGCTGACCAATGAGCAGTTCTTC. The whole variable domain, remainder taken from reference TRBV2 and TRBJ2-1, is EPEVTQTPSHQVTQMGQEVILRCVPISNHLYFYWYRQILGQKVEFLVSFYNNEISEKSEIFDDQFSVERPDGSNFTLKIRSTKLEDSAMYFCSSSTLAGGLTNEQFFGPGTRLTVL.

To note about this clonotype: A junction end diverges from the germline sequence, so it may reflect a read error. This chain joins TRBV10-3 and TRBJ2-2; 11 bases fit TRBD1. The CDR3 extends over 15 amino acids. Germline V gene data show CDR1 as ENHRY and CDR2 as SYGVKD. CDR3 DNA: TGTGCTATCAGTGGTTGGACAGGGGGCGACGGGGAGCTGTCTTTT. This sequence encodes CAISGWTGGDGELSF.

This clonotype was picked up a small number of times. J is TRBJ2-5 and V is TRBV11-3; TRBD2 might be the D (5 bases). CDR1 and CDR2 (germline): SGHNT, YENEEA. V was pared by 8 bases and J by 3 bases, with 13 bases between. CDR3 length: 13 residues. In nucleotides, the CDR3 is TGTGCCAGCTCCCCTCCCGGGGAAGAGACCCAGTACTTC. Translating it yields CASSPPGEETQYF.

This clonotype occurred many times. The rearrangement links TRBV28 to TRBJ2-1; no firm D call. Germline values: CDR1 MDHEN, CDR2 SYDVKM. Trimming cost V 1 base and J 2 bases, with 9 bases left between them. CDR3 length equals 15 residues. The CDR3 DNA sequence: TGTGCCAGCAGTTTATTGGGTGGCCCCTACAATGAGCAGTTCTTC. Amino acids: CASSLLGGPYNEQFF.

As to this clonotype: Being one base from a much bigger clone, this may be a read error. V usage is TRBV11-3 and J usage is TRBJ1-4; D is unresolved. This CDR3 contains 15 residues. Trimming pared 4 bases from V and 6 bases from J, leaving 15 bases between. The V gene's germline CDR1 is SGHNT and CDR2 YENEEA. The CDR3 sequence: CASSYRRIVDEKLFF. In DNA form, the CDR3 reads TGTGCCAGCAGCTATCGACGGATTGTGGATGAAAAACTGTTTTTT.

About this clonotype: The final CDR3 position lacks the conserved phenylalanine or tryptophan, pointing to a likely read error. V is TRBV6-2 or TRBV6-3 and J is TRBJ2-1; 14 nucleotides match TRBD2. CDR1 is MNHEY and CDR2 is SVGEGT in the germline V gene. The ends lost 0 bases at V and 9 bases at J; junction bases unmatched: 7. CDR3 length: 17 amino acids. The CDR3 is CASSYSTTSGRAFEQFY. For the CDR3, the DNA is TGTGCCAGCAGTTACTCCACGACTAGCGGGAGGGCCTTTGAGCAGTTCTAC.

J is TRBJ2-3 and V is TRBV12-3 or TRBV12-4; 8 bases are a match to TRBD2. Trimming at V came to 2 bases and at J to 1 base, leaving 5 bases not matched to a gene. This CDR3 spans 16 amino acids. For the CDR3, the DNA is TGTGCCAGCAGTTTATCCAGCGGGGGACGCACAGATACGCAGTATTTT. Translated: CASSLSSGGRTDTQYF.

J is TRBJ1-6 and V is TRBV7-9, with D possibly being TRBD1 (5 bases). V was clipped by 5 bases and J by 9 bases, with 17 bases between them. CDR1 and CDR2 from the germline V gene are SEHNR and FQNEAQ (reference sequence). The CDR3 is made up of 15 amino acids. CDR3 nucleotides: TGTGCCAGCAGCCCGAGGGACGGGGGTGGTTCACCCCTCCACTTT. It specifies CASSPRDGGGSPLHF. Full variable domain (outside the CDR3, taken from reference TRBV7-9 and TRBJ1-6): DTGVSQNPRHKITKRGQNVTFRCDPISEHNRLYWYRQTLGQGPEFLTYFQNEAQLEKSRLLSDRFSAERPKGSFSTLEIQRTEQGDSAMYLCASSPRDGGGSPLHFGNGTRLTVT.

Many counts were recorded for this clonotype. A read error is possible here, since a much larger clone lies one base away. This chain connects TRBV2 to TRBJ2-1, with a weak D call TRBD2 (6 bases). Germline V lookup: CDR1 SNHLY, CDR2 FYNNEI. V was shortened by 7 bases and J by 5 bases, with 15 bases between the two germline ends. This CDR3 has 14 residues. CDR3 loop: CASKRRGTDNEQFF. The CDR3 DNA sequence: TGTGCCAGCAAAAGACGGGGGACTGACAATGAGCAGTTCTTC.

Turning to this clonotype: One junction end disagrees with the germline gene, perhaps due to a read error. The V call is TRBV20-1, the J call TRBJ2-7; tentative D call: TRBD2 (6 bases). This CDR3 has 15 amino acids. In germline, CDR1 is DFQATT, CDR2 SNEGSKA (reference sequence). This chain's CDR3 is CSTREGTSVSYEQYF. The CDR3 DNA follows: TGCAGTACTAGAGAAGGGACTTCGGTGAGTTACGAGCAGTACTTC.

A note on this clonotype: Possible read error: a much larger clone is one base away. The gene calls are TRBV5-1 and TRBJ2-7; D perhaps matches TRBD1 (7 bases). The CDR3 runs 14 residues. CDR1 and CDR2 from the germline V gene are SGHRS and YFSETQ. This chain's CDR3 is CVSSLEGAGGVGIF. DNA for the CDR3: TGCGTCAGCAGCTTGGAGGGGGCAGGGGGTGTCGGTATATTC. Complete variable domain (other parts from reference TRBV5-1 and TRBJ2-7): KAGVTQTPRYLIKTRGQQVTLSCSPISGHRSVSWYQQTPGQGLQFLFEYFSETQRNKGNFPGRFSGRQFSNSRSEMNVSTLELGDSALYLCVSSLEGAGGVGIFGPGTRLTVT.

This clonotype has only one observation. This sequence joins TRBV4-2 and TRBJ2-1; 7 bases align to TRBD2. With 1 base clipped from V and 5 bases from J, the junction kept 5 bases outside the gene matches. Germline V gene sequence: CDR1 LGHNA, CDR2 YNFKEQ. The CDR3 loop spans 15 amino acids. CDR3 nucleotide sequence: TGTGCCAGCAGCCAAGGTTCTAGCGGAGACAATGAGCAGTTCTTC. As protein: CASSQGSSGDNEQFF.

This clonotype came up many times. The rearrangement links TRBV4-1 to TRBJ2-3; D uncertain. Trimming pared 1 base from V and 0 bases from J, leaving 14 bases between. Germline V gene data show CDR1 as MGHRA and CDR2 as YSYEKL. This CDR3 has 17 residues. CDR3 DNA: TGCGCCAGCAGCCAAGCCTTGGGCAGTACTAGCACAGATACGCAGTATTTT. This sequence encodes CASSQALGSTSTDTQYF.

This clonotype has just a few counts. A read error may produce the germline difference seen at one junction end. The V call is TRBV29-1, the J call TRBJ1-6; 9 nucleotides line up with TRBD1. There are 13 residues in the CDR3. Germline CDR1 reads SQVTM; CDR2 reads ANQGSEA. CDR3 sequence reads: CRVARDRESPLHF. Here the CDR3 DNA reads TGCAGGGTTGCCAGGGACAGGGAATCACCCCTACACTTT.

A note on this clonotype: Germline is not matched at one junction end, which may reflect a read error. The V gene is TRBV11-3, the J gene TRBJ2-7; D possibly corresponds to TRBD2 (6 bases). The CDR3 runs to 15 residues. The germline V gene encodes CDR1 SGHNT and CDR2 YENEEA. CDR3 sequence (DNA): TGTGCCAGCAGATTAGATATCGGGAGCTCCTACGAGCAGTATTTC. Its protein is CASRLDIGSSYEQYF.

V usage is TRBV20-1 and J usage is TRBJ2-7; a possible D gene is TRBD2 (6 bases). The CDR3 extends over 12 amino acids. V was shortened by 3 bases and J by 2 bases, with 8 bases between the two germline ends. Germline assignment: CDR1 DFQATT and CDR2 SNEGSKA (reference sequence). The CDR3 here is CSASGSTYEQYF. DNA for the CDR3: TGCAGTGCTAGCGGGAGCACCTACGAGCAGTACTTC.